This T cell receptor (beta chain) was captured in a study of T-cell memory formation after mild COVID-19. For the study at large: In these data, TCR clusters were largely donor specific. Overall study findings and caveats: In pre-infection memory, a portion of responding clones appeared, which suggested that cross-reactive memory joined. Clones contracting across day 15 to 85 had a balanced CD4/CD8 profile; later expanding clones leaned CD4+.

Via MiXCR, TCRdb re-called the 5' RACE reads, giving one row per CDR3 protein. The sample has roughly 48,000 distinct CDR3 sequences; 27% are singletons. Regarding this clonotype: Its antigen is currently unknown.

CDR3 length equals 14 residues. Trimming removed 5 bases from V and 3 bases from J, with 14 bases in between. Germline CDR1 reads MNHNS; CDR2 reads SASEGT. The rearrangement uses TRBV6-1 and TRBJ2-7; D unresolved. Sequenced: PBMCs or a T cell subset sorted from them (not recorded which). This sequence was found in a man between 18 and 29 years old who had mild COVID-19 (a few samples of this study predate the infection). Cell type and time point are not known. CDR3 region: CASSTSVGDYEQYV. Written as DNA, the CDR3 is TGTGCCAGCAGTACCTCAGTTGGGGACTACGAGCAGTACGTC.